The rows below give T cell receptor beta chains drawn from one sample of a study of blood T cell repertoires in COVID-19. This table comes from immunoSEQ multiplex PCR, and its TCRdb copy is limited to in-frame clones, with some not included. Altogether 200,000 to 300,000 clones are present, roughly 90% being singletons, with the ten largest covering approximately 2%. The sample comprised peripheral blood. These receptors were taken from a man in his thirties or forties with active or convalescent COVID-19. CDR3s include the opening cysteine and the closing phenylalanine or tryptophan. A D gene is named only where the DNA matches it firmly. Where a row states a size, it is once, few, many or the class of an expanded clone; other rows omit it.

V,size,J,D,CDR3,DNA
TRBV5-1,.,TRBJ2-7,TRBD2,CASSLFREAYEQYF,TGCGCCAGCAGCTTGTTCCGGGAGGCCTACGAGCAGTACTTC
TRBV18,.,TRBJ1-5,.,CASSPTDSNQPQHF,TGTGCCAGCTCACCCACAGATAGCAATCAGCCCCAGCATTTT
TRBV3-1/TRBV3-2,.,TRBJ2-5,.,CASSRNRGLETQYF,TGTGCCAGCAGCCGAAACAGGGGACTAGAGACCCAGTACTTC
TRBV7-9,.,TRBJ1-2,.,CASSLGPGGYGYTF,TGTGCCAGCAGCTTAGGACCAGGAGGCTATGGCTACACCTTC
TRBV7-9,.,TRBJ1-4,.,CASSGRVGVEKLFF,TGTGCCAGCAGCGGTCGGGTAGGGGTTGAAAAACTGTTTTTT
TRBV29-1,.,TRBJ1-4,.,CSVDRDEKLFF,TGCAGCGTTGATCGCGATGAAAAACTGTTTTTT
TRBV19,.,TRBJ2-2,.,CASSIPSGSDTGELFF,TGTGCCAGTAGTATCCCCTCAGGGTCGGACACCGGGGAGCTGTTTTTT
TRBV7-2,.,TRBJ1-6,.,CASGWVTSSYNSPLHF,TGTGCCTCAGGGTGGGTCACAAGCTCCTATAATTCACCCCTCCACTTT
TRBV27,once,TRBJ1-2,TRBD1,CASSLSRRGTGALNYGYTF,TGTGCCAGCAGTTTATCCCGCCGCGGGACAGGGGCACTAAACTATGGCTACACCTTC
TRBV12-5,.,TRBJ1-1,.,CASGPIAGEYEAFF,TGTGCTAGTGGCCCTATTGCGGGGGAGTATGAAGCTTTCTTT
TRBV5-1,.,TRBJ2-3,TRBD2,CASSLAGGISTDTQYF,TGCGCCAGCAGCTTGGCCGGGGGGATTAGCACAGATACGCAGTATTTT
TRBV15,.,TRBJ2-2,TRBD1,CATSRDDSDRGRTGELFF,TGTGCCACCAGCAGAGACGACTCGGACAGGGGTCGCACCGGGGAGCTGTTTTTT